Shown below are 31 T cell receptor beta chains from a single sample sequenced in a study of metastatic and nonmetastatic thyroid tumors. TCRdb re-called the PCR reads with MiXCR. The sample includes around 89,000 clones, around 14% seen only once; the top ten take 3.6%. All patients reached thyroid surgery having received no treatment beforehand. The sample taken for sequencing was blood. The receptors were sampled from a female donor with papillary thyroid cancer or a benign thyroid nodule (not recorded which). Some clones in this sample may be carry-over from other donors' samples.

Many counts were recorded for this clone. The V gene is TRBV20-1, the J gene TRBJ2-3; D call uncertain. Germline V lookup: CDR1 DFQATT, CDR2 SNEGSKA (reference sequence). The CDR3 consists of 14 residues. The V gene lost 6 bases and the J gene lost 1 base, with 14 bases spanning the gap. The CDR3 protein is CSAIDGEGTDTQYF. CDR3 nucleotide sequence: TGCAGTGCCATTGATGGCGAAGGCACAGATACGCAGTATTTT.

This clone has a count of ten or more. V and J are TRBV20-1 and TRBJ1-2; a possible D gene is TRBD1 (6 bases). Germline V gene sequence: CDR1 DFQATT, CDR2 SNEGSKA (reference sequence). V shed 0 bases and J shed 3 bases, with 8 bases lying between them. This CDR3 has 13 residues. The CDR3 coding sequence is TGCAGTGCTAGAGAACAGGGACACTATGGCTACACCTTC. Its translation is CSAREQGHYGYTF.

This clone came up once. This may come from a read error, since a much larger clone is one base off. This chain joins TRBV5-4 and TRBJ1-3; D is perhaps TRBD1 (5 bases). CDR3 length: 15 amino acids. The germline gives CDR1 SGHNT, CDR2 YYREEE (reference sequence). The V end lost 4 bases, the J end lost 3 bases, and 14 bases lay between the germline ends. CDR3 sequence reads: CASSRQGGVGNTIYF. The CDR3 nucleotides are TGTGCCAGCAGCCGGCAGGGTGGTGTTGGAAACACCATATATTTT.

This clone appeared many times. The V gene is TRBV15, the J gene TRBJ1-1; TRBD1 aligns across 8 bases. Germline values: CDR1 LNHNV, CDR2 YYDKDF (reference sequence). This CDR3 spans 16 amino acids. V lost 1 base to trimming and J lost 3 bases; unmatched junction nucleotides: 7. The DNA of the CDR3 is TGTGCCACCAGCAGAGTGACAGGGGTTCGCTACACTGAAGCTTTCTTT. Residues: CATSRVTGVRYTEAFF.

This clone was recorded at least ten times. The genes are TRBV3-1 and TRBJ1-4, with no clear D. Between the trimmed V and J ends, which lost 0 bases and 11 bases, there was a span of 10 bases. Germline V gene lookup returns CDR1 LGHDT and CDR2 YNNKEL (reference sequence). The CDR3 loop spans 13 amino acids. The CDR3 is CASSQEPVGKLFF. CDR3 DNA sequence: TGTGCCAGCAGCCAAGAACCCGTAGGGAAACTGTTTTTT.

At least ten counts were recorded for this clone. The chain recombines TRBV4-2 with TRBJ2-1; D remains unclear. Germline assignment: CDR1 LGHNA and CDR2 YNFKEQ. V lost 0 bases, J lost 5 bases, and 8 bases lay in between. The CDR3 is made up of 14 amino acids. This CDR3 reads CASSQDKDDNEQFF. In DNA form, the CDR3 reads TGTGCCAGCAGCCAAGATAAGGATGACAATGAGCAGTTCTTC.

This clone was counted many times. This chain connects TRBV12-3 or TRBV12-4 to TRBJ1-2, with 8 positions matching TRBD1. The CDR3 has 15 amino acids. The V and J ends lost 3 bases and 5 bases, in that order; junction bases with no gene match: 8. The CDR3 is CASSLDQGAGYGYTF. The DNA for the CDR3 is TGTGCCAGCAGTTTGGATCAGGGGGCGGGGTATGGCTACACCTTC.

This clone has a count of ten or more. This chain links TRBV12-3 or TRBV12-4 with TRBJ2-7; maybe TRBD1 (6 bases). V dropped 6 bases and J dropped 2 bases, with 14 bases sitting between them. This CDR3 has 14 amino acids. CDR3 residues: CASRPQGNTYEQYF. The CDR3, as DNA: TGTGCCAGCAGACCTCAGGGGAACACCTACGAGCAGTACTTC.

This clone was seen more than once but under ten times. The chain carries TRBV13 and TRBJ2-3; 14 bases map to TRBD2. V trimming: 5 bases; J trimming: 5 bases; junction bases outside the gene matches: 6. The germline gives CDR1 PRHDT, CDR2 FYEKMQ (reference sequence). This CDR3 comprises 16 residues. The CDR3 region is CASSPPGLAGVDTQYF. The CDR3 nucleotides are TGTGCCAGCAGCCCCCCGGGACTAGCGGGGGTAGATACGCAGTATTTT.

The CDR3, as DNA: TGTGCCAGCAGGGGTAGGGGGTGGAGTGGCACTGAAGCTTTCTTT. This gives the protein CASRGRGWSGTEAFF. V gene TRBV5-6 combines with J gene TRBJ1-1; tentatively, D is TRBD1 (6 bases). Trimming stripped 5 bases from V and 4 bases from J, with 18 bases between. The CDR3 runs 15 residues. Germline assignment: CDR1 SGHDT and CDR2 YYEEEE.

In its sample, this clone was seen many times. This may arise from a read error, as a much more abundant clone is one base away. This chain joins TRBV2 and TRBJ1-2; 7 nucleotides line up with TRBD1. This CDR3 spans 13 amino acids. Germline lookup yields CDR1 SNHLY and CDR2 FYNNEI. The CDR3 nucleotides are TGTGCCGGCAGTGATACAGGGGACTATGGCTACACCTTC. This gives the protein CAGSDTGDYGYTF.

Concerning this clone: A read error may explain this, as a much larger clone is one base away. The rearrangement joins TRBV6-1 to TRBJ1-5; the match to TRBD1 covers 8 bases. The CDR3 sequence is 12 residues long. V lost 7 bases and J lost 12; bases outside the gene matches: 8. Germline lookup yields CDR1 MNHNS and CDR2 SASEGT. CDR3: CASTELQGVQHF. In nucleotides, the CDR3 is TGTGCCAGCACCGAACTACAGGGGGTCCAGCATTTT.

This clone was recorded many times. The J gene is TRBJ1-2, the V gene TRBV5-5, with a weak D call TRBD1 (5 bases). The CDR3 totals 16 residues. CDR1 and CDR2 (germline): SGHKS, YYEKEE (reference sequence). Trimming removed 6 bases at V and 4 bases at J, with 22 bases between. CDR3 region: CASTLNRFSRPYGYTF. The CDR3 DNA sequence: TGTGCCAGCACCCTTAACAGGTTTAGTCGCCCCTATGGCTACACCTTC.

This clone has ten or more counts. This same CDR3 is encoded by further DNA sequences in the sample. The chain joins TRBV7-2 to TRBJ2-5, with D perhaps TRBD1 (6 bases). V dropped 1 base and J dropped 4 bases, with 7 bases sitting between them. Germline V gene sequence: CDR1 SGHTA, CDR2 FQGNSA. The CDR3 covers 13 residues. The CDR3 sequence is CASSLGQVETQYF. As DNA, the CDR3 is TGTGCCAGCAGCTTAGGACAGGTAGAGACCCAGTACTTC. The full variable domain, completed using reference TRBV7-2 and TRBJ2-5, is GAGVSQSPSNKVTEKGKDVELRCDPISGHTALYWYRQSLGQGLEFLIYFQGNSAPDKSGLPSDRFSAERTGGSVSTLTIQRTQQEDSAVYLCASSLGQVETQYFGPGTRLLVL.

The V gene is TRBV5-1, the J gene TRBJ2-7; TRBD2 might be the D (6 bases). This CDR3 comprises 16 residues. V shed 0 bases and J shed 0 bases, with 13 bases lying between them. Germline assignment: CDR1 SGHRS and CDR2 YFSETQ. CDR3 sequence reads: CASSLVRDSDSYEQYF. The CDR3 DNA sequence: TGCGCCAGCAGCTTGGTTCGGGACTCTGACTCCTACGAGCAGTACTTC.

In its sample, this clone was seen a few times. A much larger clone lies a single base off, so this may be a read error. This sequence joins TRBV24-1 and TRBJ2-5; TRBD1 might be the D (6 bases). This CDR3 contains 16 residues. V shed 0 bases and J shed 1 base, with 11 bases lying between them. Germline CDR1 reads KGHDR; CDR2 reads SFDVKD. CDR3 nucleotides: TGTGCCACCAGTGATTTGCAGTCAGGGGCCCAAGAGACCCAGTACTTC. Protein product: CATSDLQSGAQETQYF.

In regard to this clone: A single base separates this from a much larger clone, so it may be a read error. The V gene is TRBV20-1, the J gene TRBJ2-7, with 10 bases identical to TRBD2. CDR1 DFQATT and CDR2 SNEGSKA come from the germline V gene (reference sequence). The CDR3 totals 17 residues. The CDR3 protein is CGARSVAGGLLVYEQYF. In nucleotides, the CDR3 is TGCGGCGCCAGGTCGGTAGCGGGGGGTCTTTTGGTCTACGAGCAGTACTTC.

The chain is built from TRBV6-2 or TRBV6-3 and TRBJ2-7; D might be TRBD1 (5 bases). The CDR3 has 12 residues. The ends were cut back, 10 bases at V and 3 bases at J, with 13 bases in the middle. Germline CDR1 and CDR2: MNHEY and SVGEGT. The CDR3 protein is CAITTADYEQYF. DNA for the CDR3: TGTGCCATTACGACAGCTGACTACGAGCAGTACTTC.

This clone appeared many times. The chain uses TRBV5-5 and TRBJ2-7; TRBD1 matches 7 bases. The CDR3 length is 15 residues. With V trimmed by 3 bases and J by 3 bases, 9 bases remained unmatched. Germline lookup yields CDR1 SGHKS and CDR2 YYEKEE (reference sequence). In DNA, the CDR3 is TGTGCCAGCAGCTCGGACAGGCCTATCGGCTACGAGCAGTACTTC. Its protein is CASSSDRPIGYEQYF.

This clone was recorded at least ten times. The chain carries TRBV6-2 or TRBV6-3 and TRBJ2-7; weak D call: TRBD2 (5 bases). Trimming cost V 0 bases and J 0 bases, with 6 bases left between them. This CDR3 contains 14 residues. Germline CDR1 MNHEY, CDR2 SVGEGT. CDR3 sequence (DNA): TGTGCCAGCAGTTACTCGGGGAGCTCCTACGAGCAGTACTTC. The encoded protein is CASSYSGSSYEQYF.

This clone was seen a handful of times. The chain uses TRBV6-1 and TRBJ2-7; 12 bases are a match to TRBD2. V dropped 5 bases and J dropped 1; count of bases not matched to a gene: 3. The CDR3 has 15 residues. CDR1 and CDR2 from the germline V gene are MNHNS and SASEGT. The CDR3 loop is CASSQTSGGSYEQYF. DNA of the CDR3: TGTGCCAGCAGTCAGACTAGCGGGGGTTCCTACGAGCAGTACTTC.

The rearrangement links TRBV20-1 to TRBJ2-5; D is unclear. The CDR3 runs 11 residues. Trimming took off 6 bases at V and 4 bases at J, with 9 bases between the two ends. Per the germline V gene, CDR1 is DFQATT and CDR2 is SNEGSKA (reference sequence). The CDR3 DNA reads as TGCAGTGCCGACTGTGGAGAGACCCAGTACTTC. The encoded protein is CSADCGETQYF.

This clone showed up just a few times. In this CDR3 the conserved last residue, phenylalanine or tryptophan, is missing, so a read error is likely. The chain has TRBV6-4 and TRBJ2-3, with unresolved D. CDR1 MRHNA and CDR2 SNTAGT come from the germline V gene. The germline V and J ends were trimmed by 7 bases and 7 bases, with 18 bases remaining between them. The CDR3 has 14 amino acids. The CDR3 sequence: CASKTISSSYTQYI. The CDR3 DNA follows: TGTGCCAGCAAAACGATATCTAGTTCCTATACGCAGTATATT.

Details on this clone: A read error may explain this, as a much larger clone is one base away. This chain uses TRBV5-5 with TRBJ1-3; D unclear. V lost 0 bases and J lost 2, with 9 bases in between. CDR1 is SGHKS, CDR2 YYEKEE, per germline (reference sequence). There are 15 residues in the CDR3. CDR3 DNA sequence: TGTGCCAGCAGCTTGGAGTTGAAAACTGGAAACACCATATATTTT. Residues: CASSLELKTGNTIYF.

Points on this clone: Since a much larger clone is just one base distant, this may be a read error. Other nucleotide sequences in the sample specify the same CDR3. V is TRBV7-2 and J is TRBJ2-5; tentative D call: TRBD1 (5 bases). Trimming removed 2 bases from V and 5 bases from J, with 18 bases in between. CDR1 SGHTA and CDR2 FQGNSA come from the germline V gene. CDR3 length: 16 residues. This CDR3 reads CASSLQGGLVGETQYF. CDR3 bases: TGTGCCAGCAGCTTACAGGGTGGCCTGGTAGGGGAGACCCAGTACTTC.

This clone was observed at least ten times. The genes are TRBV19 and TRBJ1-5, with 7 bases identical to TRBD1. This CDR3 contains 15 residues. Germline CDR1 and CDR2: LNHDA and SQIVND (reference sequence). Trimming took 1 base from V and 2 from J; bases not matched to a gene: 2. The CDR3 here is CASSIVQGGNQPQHF. The DNA of the CDR3 is TGTGCCAGTAGTATAGTCCAGGGGGGCAATCAGCCCCAGCATTTT. The variable domain in full, with the rest retrieved from reference TRBV19 and TRBJ1-5, is DGGITQSPKYLFRKEGQNVTLSCEQNLNHDAMYWYRQDPGQGLRLIYYSQIVNDFQKGDIAEGYSVSREKKESFPLTVTSAQKNPTAFYLCASSIVQGGNQPQHFGDGTRLSIL.

This clone appeared many times. J is TRBJ1-1 and V is TRBV12-5, with D possibly TRBD1 on 6 matching bases. This CDR3 comprises 12 residues. Germline-derived CDR1 and CDR2 are LGHNT and FRNRAP. V was shortened by 6 bases and J by 3 bases, with 8 bases between the two germline ends. The CDR3 loop reads CASGRTDTEAFF. The CDR3 coding sequence is TGTGCTAGTGGCCGGACAGACACTGAAGCTTTCTTT.

V and J are TRBV5-4 and TRBJ2-7; D remains unclear. V shed 4 bases and J shed 1 base, with 9 bases lying between them. The CDR3 totals 13 residues. The germline CDR1 and CDR2 sequences are SGHNT and YYREEE (reference sequence). The CDR3 is CASSHTPSYEQYF. The CDR3 nucleotides are TGTGCCAGCAGCCACACACCTTCCTACGAGCAGTACTTC. Full variable domain (rest looked up from reference TRBV5-4 and TRBJ2-7): ETGVTQSPTHLIKTRGQQVTLRCSSQSGHNTVSWYQQALGQGPQFIFQYYREEENGRGNFPPRFSGLQFPNYSSELNVNALELDDSALYLCASSHTPSYEQYFGPGTRLTVT.

V and J are TRBV2 and TRBJ1-1, with 9 bases identical to TRBD1. The CDR3 sequence is 16 residues long. Trimming removed 10 bases from V and 2 bases from J; junction bases left unmatched: 14. Germline V gene data show CDR1 as SNHLY and CDR2 as FYNNEI. The CDR3: CAIFEGQGCNNTEAFF. CDR3 DNA sequence: TGTGCCATCTTTGAGGGACAGGGATGTAATAACACTGAAGCTTTCTTT.

This clone showed up many times. The chain couples TRBV30 to TRBJ1-2, with TRBD1 as a possible D gene (5 bases). The CDR3 spans 15 residues. V shed 3 bases and J shed 0 bases, with 14 bases lying between them. CDR1 and CDR2 (germline): GTSNPN, SVGIG (reference sequence). CDR3 coding DNA: TGTGCCTGGAGCCTCAGGGTACGGGCTAACTATGGCTACACCTTC. Protein product: CAWSLRVRANYGYTF.

The chain has TRBV20-1 and TRBJ2-5; maybe TRBD1 (6 bases). This CDR3 has 15 amino acids. Looked up from germline, CDR1 is DFQATT and CDR2 is SNEGSKA (reference sequence). V lost 5 bases and J 2 bases, leaving 18 bases between the germline ends. The CDR3 loop is CSAALGYRDQETQYF. DNA for the CDR3: TGCAGTGCTGCCCTAGGATACAGGGATCAAGAGACCCAGTACTTC.